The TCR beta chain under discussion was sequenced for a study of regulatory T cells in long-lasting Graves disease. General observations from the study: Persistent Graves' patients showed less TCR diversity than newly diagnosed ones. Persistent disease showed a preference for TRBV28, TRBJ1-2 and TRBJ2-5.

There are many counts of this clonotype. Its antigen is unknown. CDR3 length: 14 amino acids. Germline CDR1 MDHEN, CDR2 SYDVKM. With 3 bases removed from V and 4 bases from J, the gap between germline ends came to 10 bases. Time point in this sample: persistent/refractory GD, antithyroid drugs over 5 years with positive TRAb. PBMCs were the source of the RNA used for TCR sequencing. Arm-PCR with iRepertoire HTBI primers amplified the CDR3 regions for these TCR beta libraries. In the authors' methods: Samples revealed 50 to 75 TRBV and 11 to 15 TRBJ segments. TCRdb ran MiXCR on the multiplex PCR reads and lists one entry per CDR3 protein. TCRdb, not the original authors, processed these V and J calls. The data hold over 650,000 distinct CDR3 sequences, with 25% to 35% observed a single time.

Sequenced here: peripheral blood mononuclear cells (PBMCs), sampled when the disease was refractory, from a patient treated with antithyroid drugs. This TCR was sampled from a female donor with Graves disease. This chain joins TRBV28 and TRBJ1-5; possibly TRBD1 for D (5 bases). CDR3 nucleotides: TGTGCCAGCAGTTTCGGGGGACGGAATCAGCCCCAGCATTTT. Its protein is CASSFGGRNQPQHF.